The 26 T cell receptor beta chains listed next were all sequenced from one sample in a study of neoadjuvant anti-PD-1 for oral cavity cancer. Assay used: immunoSEQ multiplex PCR; TCRdb lists only in-frame clones, some missing. The table has some 15,000 clones, roughly 60% seen once; the top ten hold just over 2%. The source was PBMCs, collected before nivolumab (anti-PD-1) treatment. Receptors originate from a person aged 40 to 85 with oral cavity squamous cell carcinoma.

The chain links TRBV9 to TRBJ2-6; TRBD1 agrees at 11 bases. Germline V CDR1 and CDR2: SGDLS, YYNGEE. V shed 4 bases, J shed 3 bases, and the junction held 9 bases outside the gene matches. CDR3 length: 18 residues. CDR3 amino acids: CASSYRDRGNSGANVLTF. The CDR3 DNA is TGTGCCAGCAGCTACCGGGACAGGGGGAATAGTGGGGCCAACGTCCTGACTTTC.

This clone was detected once. The chain uses TRBV28 and TRBJ1-3; 7 bases fit TRBD1. Trimming removed 6 bases from V and 0 bases from J; junction bases left unmatched: 5. Germline assignment: CDR1 MDHEN and CDR2 SYDVKM. The CDR3 has 15 amino acids. In DNA, the CDR3 is TGTGCCAGCAGGCGACAGGGAAACTCTGGAAACACCATATATTTT. This sequence encodes CASRRQGNSGNTIYF.

This rearrangement joins TRBV7-2 to TRBJ2-7; 9 bases are shared with TRBD2. V lost 5 bases, J lost 9 bases, and 11 bases stayed unmatched. This CDR3 is 14 amino acids long. Germline CDR1 SGHTA, CDR2 FQGNSA. CDR3 sequence reads: CASSRSGGQTVQYF. The DNA for the CDR3 is TGTGCCAGCAGCCGGAGCGGGGGGCAAACCGTGCAGTACTTC.

This chain links TRBV19 with TRBJ1-1, with a possible D match to TRBD1 (5 bases). The germline V gene has CDR1 LNHDA and CDR2 SQIVND (reference sequence). V gave up 7 bases and J gave up 8 bases, with 14 bases separating them. This CDR3 spans 12 amino acids. As DNA, the CDR3 is TGTGCCAGTACCTCGAGGGGCAGGGAAGCTTTCTTT. It yields the protein CASTSRGREAFF.

Regarding this clone: The junction and the germline gene differ at one end; a read error may be behind it. V usage is TRBV2 and J usage is TRBJ2-7, with 9 bases lining up with TRBD2. The CDR3 is made up of 12 amino acids. CDR1 is SNHLY and CDR2 is FYNNEI in the germline V gene. CDR3: CASWFSGSLAHF. Written as DNA, the CDR3 is TGTGCCAGCTGGTTTAGCGGGAGTCTAGCCCACTTC.

V is TRBV5-6 and J is TRBJ1-1; 8 bases line up with TRBD1. The CDR3 is made up of 16 amino acids. Germline V gives CDR1 SGHDT, CDR2 YYEEEE. Germline trimming cut 2 bases from V and 5 bases from J; bases unmatched to any gene: 11. CDR3 loop: CASSFWGQAGGTEAFF. The DNA of the CDR3 is TGTGCCAGCAGCTTTTGGGGACAGGCCGGGGGGACTGAAGCTTTCTTT.

The rearrangement uses TRBV19 and TRBJ2-7; perhaps TRBD1 as D (5 bases). The length of the CDR3 is 13 residues. Germline CDR1 and CDR2: LNHDA and SQIVND (reference sequence). The V gene lost 6 bases and the J gene lost 3 bases, with 12 bases spanning the gap. The CDR3 sequence: CASSESRGYEQYF. In nucleotides, the CDR3 is TGTGCCAGTAGCGAATCTAGGGGCTACGAGCAGTACTTC.

The CDR3 sequence: CAWRRTGGVGYTF. CDR3 bases: TGTGCCTGGAGACGGACAGGGGGAGTTGGCTACACCTTC. V and J are TRBV30 and TRBJ1-2; TRBD1 agrees at 10 bases. This CDR3 is built from 13 residues. J was trimmed by 7 bases and V by 3 bases; bases with no gene match: 5. CDR1 and CDR2 from the germline V gene are GTSNPN and SVGIG (reference sequence).

V is TRBV5-1 and J is TRBJ2-3; D may correspond to TRBD1 or TRBD2 (5 bases each). Deletions cut 0 bases from V and 14 bases from J, with 16 bases between. The CDR3 is made up of 13 amino acids. Germline values: CDR1 SGHRS, CDR2 YFSETQ. The CDR3 loop is CASSLGGPVNPYF. The CDR3 nucleotides read TGCGCCAGCAGCTTGGGGGGACCCGTCAATCCGTATTTT.

This clone has just a few counts. V gene TRBV19 combines with J gene TRBJ2-3; 10 nucleotides match TRBD1. Germline V gives CDR1 LNHDA, CDR2 SQIVND (reference sequence). The V gene end was trimmed by 10 bases and the J gene end by 5 bases; junction bases not matched to a gene: 9. CDR3 length: 14 amino acids. DNA of the CDR3: TGTGCCACCAGTCGACAGGGGGCAGTAGATACGCAGTATTTT. Translated, it gives CATSRQGAVDTQYF. The full variable domain, completed using reference TRBV19 and TRBJ2-3, is DGGITQSPKYLFRKEGQNVTLSCEQNLNHDAMYWYRQDPGQGLRLIYYSQIVNDFQKGDIAEGYSVSREKKESFPLTVTSAQKNPTAFYLCATSRQGAVDTQYFGPGTRLTVL.

The V and J genes are TRBV27 and TRBJ2-7, with D perhaps given as TRBD1 or TRBD2 (5 bases each). CDR3 length equals 15 residues. V lost 5 bases to trimming and J lost 1 base, with 15 bases between them. Germline V gene lookup returns CDR1 MNHEY and CDR2 SMNVEV (reference sequence). The DNA of the CDR3 is TGTGCCAGCAGTCCCGGGGCAGGATCATCCTACGAGCAGTACTTC. Protein sequence: CASSPGAGSSYEQYF.

This chain connects TRBV30 to TRBJ1-5; 7 bases fit TRBD1. Germline CDR1 reads GTSNPN; CDR2 reads SVGIG (reference sequence). Germline trimming cut 2 bases from V and 7 bases from J; bases unmatched to any gene: 5. The CDR3 loop spans 13 amino acids. The CDR3 sequence: CAWSRGGWQPQHF. The CDR3 DNA reads TGTGCCTGGAGTAGAGGGGGCTGGCAGCCCCAGCATTTT. The full variable domain, completed using reference TRBV30 and TRBJ1-5, is SQTIHQWPATLVQPVGSPLSLECTVEGTSNPNLYWYRQAAGRGLQLLFYSVGIGQISSEVPQNLSASRPQDRQFILSSKKLLLSDSGFYLCAWSRGGWQPQHFGDGTRLSIL.

The chain couples TRBV7-9 to TRBJ2-7; 9 nucleotides line up with TRBD1. CDR3 length: 15 amino acids. Germline V gives CDR1 SEHNR, CDR2 FQNEAQ (reference sequence). J gave up 7 bases and V 5 bases, and 12 bases lay outside the gene matches. The CDR3 DNA reads TGTGCCAGCAGCCTGGGGACAGGGCTGGGAGAAGAGCAGTACTTC. This gives the protein CASSLGTGLGEEQYF.

This clone appeared a few times. V gene TRBV18 combines with J gene TRBJ2-7, with 7 bases matching TRBD2. Germline lookup yields CDR1 KGHSH and CDR2 LQKENI. The J segment lost 6 bases and the V segment lost 3 bases, leaving 11 bases of the junction unmatched. The CDR3 is 15 residues long. The CDR3 reads CASSPTKGGIGEQYF. As DNA, the CDR3 is TGTGCCAGCTCACCGACCAAGGGAGGGATCGGCGAGCAGTACTTC.

V and J are TRBV5-1 and TRBJ2-2; D call uncertain. Looked up from germline, CDR1 is SGHRS and CDR2 is YFSETQ. Trimming shortened V by 0 bases and J by 0 bases, and 6 bases separated the two germline ends. The length of the CDR3 is 15 residues. The CDR3 here is CASSLDFANTGELFF. CDR3 nucleotides: TGCGCCAGCAGCTTGGACTTCGCGAACACCGGGGAGCTGTTTTTT. Together with reference TRBV5-1 and TRBJ2-2, the CDR3 gives the full variable domain: KAGVTQTPRYLIKTRGQQVTLSCSPISGHRSVSWYQQTPGQGLQFLFEYFSETQRNKGNFPGRFSGRQFSNSRSEMNVSTLELGDSALYLCASSLDFANTGELFFGEGSRLTVL.

This clone occurred a few times. The chain recombines TRBV19 with TRBJ2-7, with D hard to call. Trimming left V 2 bases short and J 7 bases short, with 15 bases between. This CDR3 spans 14 amino acids. Germline CDR1 reads LNHDA; CDR2 reads SQIVND (reference sequence). CDR3 amino acids: CASSIRRWEGEQYF. The CDR3 nucleotides are TGTGCCAGTAGTATACGGCGGTGGGAAGGAGAGCAGTACTTC.

This clone was counted once. The chain joins TRBV7-9 to TRBJ2-1; TRBD2 aligns across 8 bases. The germline V gene has CDR1 SEHNR and CDR2 FQNEAQ (reference sequence). The CDR3 runs 16 residues. J was trimmed by 8 bases and V by 4 bases; bases with no gene match: 13. The CDR3 DNA follows: TGTGCCAGCAGCTCGGAGGCGGGAGGAAAGTTCGATGAGCAGTTCTTC. The encoded protein is CASSSEAGGKFDEQFF. Using reference TRBV7-9 and TRBJ2-1 for the parts outside the CDR3, the full variable domain is DTGVSQNPRHKITKRGQNVTFRCDPISEHNRLYWYRQTLGQGPEFLTYFQNEAQLEKSRLLSDRFSAERPKGSFSTLEIQRTEQGDSAMYLCASSSEAGGKFDEQFFGPGTRLTVL.

In this sample, this clone turned up a few times. The chain couples TRBV10-1 to TRBJ2-1; tentative D call: TRBD2 (6 bases). Germline V lookup: CDR1 WNHNN, CDR2 SYGVQD (reference sequence). The CDR3 sequence is 15 residues long. Trimming took off 5 bases at V and 12 bases at J, with 23 bases between the two ends. The CDR3 DNA reads as TGCGCCAGCAGTTTGGGGGGAGGAAGCGGGCAGCGGCAGTTCTTC. It yields the protein CASSLGGGSGQRQFF.

This clone was observed a handful of times. The V and J genes are TRBV7-9 and TRBJ2-2; 8 bases map to TRBD2. Trimming at V came to 5 bases and at J to 6 bases, leaving 11 bases not matched to a gene. The germline V gene encodes CDR1 SEHNR and CDR2 FQNEAQ (reference sequence). The CDR3 sequence is 16 residues long. CDR3 bases: TGTGCCAGCAGCCTACGGACTAGCTCTAAGGCCGGGGAGCTGTTTTTT. It translates to CASSLRTSSKAGELFF.

The J gene is TRBJ1-1, the V gene TRBV29-1; D unclear. The germline V gene encodes CDR1 SQVTM and CDR2 ANQGSEA. The CDR3 sequence is 13 residues long. Trimming left V 7 bases short and J 3 bases short, with 15 bases between. The CDR3 nucleotides are TGCAGCGGCCGAGGGTCAGGTGACACTGAAGCTTTCTTT. Protein: CSGRGSGDTEAFF.

The V and J genes are TRBV6-6 and TRBJ1-5; 10 positions match TRBD1. Germline V gene data show CDR1 as MNHNY and CDR2 as SVGAGI (reference sequence). This CDR3 comprises 15 residues. J gave up 9 bases and V 5 bases, and 10 bases lay outside the gene matches. In DNA form, the CDR3 reads TGTGCCAGCAGTCACGGACAGGGGGGTGACGGGCCCCAGCATTTT. The encoded protein is CASSHGQGGDGPQHF.

Only one count was recorded for this clone. The chain uses TRBV7-9 and TRBJ2-2, with D maybe TRBD2 (6 bases). Trimming pared 5 bases from V and 6 bases from J, leaving 13 bases between. Germline values: CDR1 SEHNR, CDR2 FQNEAQ (reference sequence). The CDR3 has 14 residues. The CDR3 spells CASSHGGVSGELFF. The CDR3, as DNA: TGTGCCAGCAGCCACGGGGGAGTTTCCGGGGAGCTGTTTTTT.

The chain carries TRBV10-1 and TRBJ2-1; 8 bases line up with TRBD2. This CDR3 has 15 residues. The V and J ends lost 2 bases and 0 bases, in that order; junction bases with no gene match: 0. Looked up from germline, CDR1 is WNHNN and CDR2 is SYGVQD (reference sequence). CDR3 amino acids: CASSETSGSYNEQFF. The CDR3 DNA follows: TGCGCCAGCAGTGAGACTAGCGGCTCCTACAATGAGCAGTTCTTC.

V and J are TRBV29-1 and TRBJ1-3, with a tentative D call TRBD1 (6 bases). Germline V lookup: CDR1 SQVTM, CDR2 ANQGSEA. Trimming cost V 6 bases and J 2 bases, with 14 bases left between them. The CDR3 runs to 14 residues. The CDR3 is CSVVGGSAGNTIYF. The CDR3 DNA sequence: TGCAGCGTCGTAGGGGGTTCGGCTGGAAACACCATATATTTT.

A few counts support this clone. The chain is built from TRBV19 and TRBJ1-5; no reliable D call. Germline V lookup: CDR1 LNHDA, CDR2 SQIVND (reference sequence). The CDR3 has 13 residues. The ends were cut back, 1 base at V and 5 bases at J, with 6 bases in the middle. The CDR3 loop is CASSIAADQPQHF. The CDR3 DNA sequence: TGTGCCAGTAGTATAGCTGCAGATCAGCCCCAGCATTTT.

This clone was detected only a few times. The chain has TRBV19 and TRBJ1-1; D not certain. Germline V lookup: CDR1 LNHDA, CDR2 SQIVND (reference sequence). The ends were cut back, 1 base at V and 6 bases at J, with 12 bases in the middle. CDR3 length: 14 amino acids. The CDR3 DNA reads TGTGCCAGTAGTATAGGGTCGGTTGGCGCTGAAGCTTTCTTT. Encoded protein: CASSIGSVGAEAFF. Complete variable domain (other parts from reference TRBV19 and TRBJ1-1): DGGITQSPKYLFRKEGQNVTLSCEQNLNHDAMYWYRQDPGQGLRLIYYSQIVNDFQKGDIAEGYSVSREKKESFPLTVTSAQKNPTAFYLCASSIGSVGAEAFFGQGTRLTVV.